Listed below are T cell receptor beta chains from one sample, sequenced in a study of blood T cell repertoires in COVID-19. Libraries were prepared by immunoSEQ multiplex PCR; TCRdb keeps only in-frame clonotypes and omits some of them. Among about 210,000 clones listed, approximately 86% were seen once. Sequencing was carried out using peripheral blood. The receptor set was obtained from a man aged 35 to 55 with acute or convalescent COVID-19. Each CDR3 is given with its conserved first and last residue. The order of the fields is V gene, D gene, clone size, J gene, CDR3 protein, CDR3 DNA. D genes are given only for firm matches. Size is omitted from some rows. Given values are once, few, many or a class for expanded clones.

V gene: TRBV10-3
D gene: TRBD2
clone size: NA
J gene: TRBJ2-1
CDR3 protein: CAISAAGGYSHEQFF
CDR3 DNA: TGTGCCATCAGTGCGGCGGGGGGGTACTCGCATGAGCAGTTCTTC

V gene: TRBV11-2
D gene: TRBD1
clone size: once
J gene: TRBJ2-1
CDR3 protein: CASSKDRAYNEQFF
CDR3 DNA: TGTGCCAGCAGCAAAGACAGGGCCTACAATGAGCAGTTCTTC

V gene: TRBV5-1
D gene: NA
clone size: NA
J gene: TRBJ1-1
CDR3 protein: CASSLQRETEAFF
CDR3 DNA: TGCGCCAGCAGCCTACAACGGGAGACTGAAGCTTTCTTT

V gene: TRBV4-2
D gene: TRBD1
clone size: NA
J gene: TRBJ2-3
CDR3 protein: CASSQPLGVGQGAKDTQYF
CDR3 DNA: TGTGCCAGCAGCCAACCACTCGGAGTGGGACAGGGGGCCAAAGATACGCAGTATTTT

V gene: TRBV12-3/TRBV12-4
D gene: NA
clone size: NA
J gene: TRBJ1-1
CDR3 protein: CASSLVRHTEAFF
CDR3 DNA: TGTGCCAGCAGTTTGGTCAGGCACACTGAAGCTTTCTTT

V gene: TRBV6-6
D gene: TRBD1
clone size: once
J gene: TRBJ2-1
CDR3 protein: CASSSIGTGYNEQFF
CDR3 DNA: TGTGCCAGCAGTTCAATCGGGACAGGGTACAATGAGCAGTTCTTC

V gene: TRBV7-6
D gene: TRBD2
clone size: once
J gene: TRBJ2-2
CDR3 protein: CASSLAASGGNTGELFF
CDR3 DNA: TGTGCCAGCAGCTTAGCGGCTAGCGGGGGGAACACCGGGGAGCTGTTTTTT

V gene: TRBV7-3
D gene: TRBD2
clone size: once
J gene: TRBJ2-1
CDR3 protein: CASSSLGTSGGWDEQFF
CDR3 DNA: TGTGCCAGCAGCTCTCTCGGGACTAGCGGGGGATGGGATGAGCAGTTCTTC

V gene: TRBV7-2
D gene: TRBD2
clone size: few
J gene: TRBJ2-7
CDR3 protein: CASSLTGTTYYEQYF
CDR3 DNA: TGTGCCAGCAGCTTGACCGGGACTACTTACTACGAGCAGTACTTC

V gene: TRBV30
D gene: TRBD1
clone size: NA
J gene: TRBJ1-2
CDR3 protein: CAWSWTGAGYGYTF
CDR3 DNA: TGTGCCTGGAGTTGGACAGGTGCAGGGTATGGCTACACCTTC